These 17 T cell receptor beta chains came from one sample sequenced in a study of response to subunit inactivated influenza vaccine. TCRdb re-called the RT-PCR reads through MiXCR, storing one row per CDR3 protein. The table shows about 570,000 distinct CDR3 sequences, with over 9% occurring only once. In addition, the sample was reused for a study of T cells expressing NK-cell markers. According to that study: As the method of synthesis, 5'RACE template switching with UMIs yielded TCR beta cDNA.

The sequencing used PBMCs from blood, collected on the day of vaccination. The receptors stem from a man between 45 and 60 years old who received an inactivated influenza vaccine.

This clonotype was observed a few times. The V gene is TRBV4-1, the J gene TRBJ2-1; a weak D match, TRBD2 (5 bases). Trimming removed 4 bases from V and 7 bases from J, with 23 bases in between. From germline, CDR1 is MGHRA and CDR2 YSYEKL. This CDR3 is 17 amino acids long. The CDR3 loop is CASSLTPEDWKENEQFF. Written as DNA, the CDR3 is TGCGCCAGCAGCCTCACTCCTGAGGACTGGAAAGAGAATGAGCAGTTCTTC.

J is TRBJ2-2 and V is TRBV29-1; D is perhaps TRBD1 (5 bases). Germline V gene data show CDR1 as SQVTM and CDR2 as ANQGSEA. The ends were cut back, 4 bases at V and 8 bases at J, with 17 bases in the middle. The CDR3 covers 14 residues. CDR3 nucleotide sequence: TGCAGCGTTGGTAGGGGCCTTGATACTGGGGAGCTGTTTTTT. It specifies CSVGRGLDTGELFF.

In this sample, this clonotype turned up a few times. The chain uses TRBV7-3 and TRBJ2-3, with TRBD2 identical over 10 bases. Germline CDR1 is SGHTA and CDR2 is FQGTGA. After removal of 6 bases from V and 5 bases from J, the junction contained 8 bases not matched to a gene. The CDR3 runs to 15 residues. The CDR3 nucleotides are TGTGCCAGCAGTTACGGGACTAGCGTGTTAGATACGCAGTATTTT. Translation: CASSYGTSVLDTQYF.

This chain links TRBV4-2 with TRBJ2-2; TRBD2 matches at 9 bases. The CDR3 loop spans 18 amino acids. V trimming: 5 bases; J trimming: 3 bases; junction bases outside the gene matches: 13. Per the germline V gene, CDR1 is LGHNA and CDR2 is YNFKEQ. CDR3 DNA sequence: TGTGCCAGCAGCGAGCGGGAAGCGGGGGGCCTGGACACCGGGGAGCTGTTTTTT. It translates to CASSEREAGGLDTGELFF.

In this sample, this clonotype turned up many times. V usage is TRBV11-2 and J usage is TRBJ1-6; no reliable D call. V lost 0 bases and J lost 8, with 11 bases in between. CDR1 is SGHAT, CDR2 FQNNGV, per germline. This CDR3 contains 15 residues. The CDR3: CASSLEPMSYSPLHF. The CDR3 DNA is TGTGCCAGCAGCTTAGAGCCTATGTCGTATTCACCCCTCCACTTT.

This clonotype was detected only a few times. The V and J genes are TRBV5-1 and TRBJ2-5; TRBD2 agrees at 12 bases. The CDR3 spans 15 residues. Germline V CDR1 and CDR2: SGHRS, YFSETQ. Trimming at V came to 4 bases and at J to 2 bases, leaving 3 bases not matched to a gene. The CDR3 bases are TGCGCCAGCAGCCACCTAGCGGGAGGGCAAGAGACCCAGTACTTC. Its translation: CASSHLAGGQETQYF.

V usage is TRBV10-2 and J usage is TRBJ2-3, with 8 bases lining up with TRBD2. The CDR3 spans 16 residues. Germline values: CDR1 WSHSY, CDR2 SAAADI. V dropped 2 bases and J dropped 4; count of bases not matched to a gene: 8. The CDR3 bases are TGCGCCAGCAGTGAGATTGGGACTAGGGCACCAGATACGCAGTATTTT. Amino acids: CASSEIGTRAPDTQYF.

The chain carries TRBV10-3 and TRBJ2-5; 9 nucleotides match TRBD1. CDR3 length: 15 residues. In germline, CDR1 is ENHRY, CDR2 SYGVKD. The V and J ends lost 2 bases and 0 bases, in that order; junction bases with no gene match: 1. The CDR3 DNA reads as TGTGCCATCAGTGAGGGGGACAGGGACCAAGAGACCCAGTACTTC. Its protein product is CAISEGDRDQETQYF.

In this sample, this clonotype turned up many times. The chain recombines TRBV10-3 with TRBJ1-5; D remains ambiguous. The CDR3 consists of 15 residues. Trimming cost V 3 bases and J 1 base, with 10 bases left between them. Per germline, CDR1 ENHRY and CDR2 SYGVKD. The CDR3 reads CAISEGEYSNQPQHF. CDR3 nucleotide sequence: TGTGCCATCAGTGAAGGAGAGTACAGCAATCAGCCCCAGCATTTT.

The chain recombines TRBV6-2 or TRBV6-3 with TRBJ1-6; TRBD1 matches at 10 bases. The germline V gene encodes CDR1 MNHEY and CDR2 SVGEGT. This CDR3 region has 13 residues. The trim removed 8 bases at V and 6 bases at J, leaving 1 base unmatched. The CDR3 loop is CASRTGGNSPLHF. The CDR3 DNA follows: TGTGCCAGCCGGACAGGGGGTAATTCACCCCTCCACTTT.

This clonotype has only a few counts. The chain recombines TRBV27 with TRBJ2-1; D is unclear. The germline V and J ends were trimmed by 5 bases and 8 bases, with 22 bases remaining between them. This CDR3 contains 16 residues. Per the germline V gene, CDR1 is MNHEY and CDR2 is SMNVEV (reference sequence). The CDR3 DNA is TGTGCCAGCAGTGTCTTGGCGCTTGTAGATAACCATGAGCAGTTCTTC. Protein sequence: CASSVLALVDNHEQFF.

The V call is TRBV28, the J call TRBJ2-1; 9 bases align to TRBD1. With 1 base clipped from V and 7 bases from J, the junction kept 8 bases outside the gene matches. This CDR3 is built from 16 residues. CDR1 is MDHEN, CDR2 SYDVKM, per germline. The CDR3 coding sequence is TGTGCCAGCAGTTTATCCGGGACAGGGCCCCTAAATGAGCAGTTCTTC. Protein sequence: CASSLSGTGPLNEQFF.

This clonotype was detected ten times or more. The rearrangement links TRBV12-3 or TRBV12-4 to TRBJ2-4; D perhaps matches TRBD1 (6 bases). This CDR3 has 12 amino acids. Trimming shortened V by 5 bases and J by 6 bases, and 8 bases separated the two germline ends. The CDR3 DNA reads TGTGCCAGCAGTCCCAGGGGAAACATTCAGTACTTC. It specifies CASSPRGNIQYF.

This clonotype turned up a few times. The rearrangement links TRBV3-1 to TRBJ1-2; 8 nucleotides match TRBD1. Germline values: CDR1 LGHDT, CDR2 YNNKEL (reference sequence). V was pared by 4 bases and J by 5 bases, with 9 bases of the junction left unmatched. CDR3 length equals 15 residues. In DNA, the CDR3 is TGTGCCAGCAGCCTACAGGGGGGTAGGGAATATGGCTACACCTTC. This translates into CASSLQGGREYGYTF.

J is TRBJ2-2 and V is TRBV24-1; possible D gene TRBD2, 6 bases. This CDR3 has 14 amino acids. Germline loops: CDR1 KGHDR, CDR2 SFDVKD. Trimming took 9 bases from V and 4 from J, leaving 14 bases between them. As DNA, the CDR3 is TGTGCCACCGGTGGACTAACGAGCACCGGGGAGCTGTTTTTT. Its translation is CATGGLTSTGELFF.

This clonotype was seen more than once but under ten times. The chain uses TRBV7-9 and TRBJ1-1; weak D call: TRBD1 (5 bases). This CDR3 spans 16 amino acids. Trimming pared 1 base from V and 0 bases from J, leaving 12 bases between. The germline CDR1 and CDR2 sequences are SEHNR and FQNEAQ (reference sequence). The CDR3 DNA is TGTGCCAGCAGCTTAGTAATTGGCAGGGTGAACACTGAAGCTTTCTTT. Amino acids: CASSLVIGRVNTEAFF.

CDR3 DNA sequence: TGTGCCAGCAGCCGGGACAGCATCCAAGAGACCCAGTACTTC. Translation gives CASSRDSIQETQYF. This chain connects TRBV5-5 to TRBJ2-5; TRBD1 aligns across 7 bases. The V gene end was trimmed by 4 bases and the J gene end by 1 base; junction bases not matched to a gene: 4. The CDR3 loop spans 14 amino acids. The germline CDR1 and CDR2 sequences are SGHKS and YYEKEE (reference sequence).